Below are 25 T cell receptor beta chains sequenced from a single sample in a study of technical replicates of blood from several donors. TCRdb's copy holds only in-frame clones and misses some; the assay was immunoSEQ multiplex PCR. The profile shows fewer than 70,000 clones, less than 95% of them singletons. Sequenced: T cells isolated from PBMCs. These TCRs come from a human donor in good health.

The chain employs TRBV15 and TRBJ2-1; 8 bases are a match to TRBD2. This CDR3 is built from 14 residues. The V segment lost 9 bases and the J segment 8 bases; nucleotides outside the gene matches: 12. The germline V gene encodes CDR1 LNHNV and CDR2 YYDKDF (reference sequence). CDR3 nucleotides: TGTGCCACGACGGGCGGGAGGCTCTCGGATGAGCAGTTCTTC. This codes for CATTGGRLSDEQFF.

In DNA, the CDR3 is TGTGCCAGCAGTTACGCAAACGGCGAGCAGTACTTC. It specifies CASSYANGEQYF. This chain links TRBV6-5 with TRBJ2-7, with D hard to call. The germline CDR1 and CDR2 sequences are MNHEY and SVGAGI. The CDR3 is 12 residues long. Trimming shortened V by 2 bases and J by 6 bases, and 8 bases separated the two germline ends.

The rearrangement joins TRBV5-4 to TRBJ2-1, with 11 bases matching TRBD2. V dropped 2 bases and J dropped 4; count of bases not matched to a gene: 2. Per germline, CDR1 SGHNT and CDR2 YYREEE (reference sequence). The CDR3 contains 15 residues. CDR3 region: CASSFGLAGYNEQFF. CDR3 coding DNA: TGTGCCAGCAGCTTTGGACTAGCGGGTTACAATGAGCAGTTCTTC.

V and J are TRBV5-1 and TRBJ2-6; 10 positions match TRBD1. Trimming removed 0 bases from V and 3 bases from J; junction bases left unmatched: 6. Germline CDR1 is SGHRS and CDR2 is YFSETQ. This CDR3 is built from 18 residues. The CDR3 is CASSLGVTGGFGANVLTF. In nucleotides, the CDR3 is TGCGCCAGCAGCTTGGGTGTGACAGGGGGCTTTGGGGCCAACGTCCTGACTTTC. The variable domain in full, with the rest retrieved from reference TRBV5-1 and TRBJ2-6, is KAGVTQTPRYLIKTRGQQVTLSCSPISGHRSVSWYQQTPGQGLQFLFEYFSETQRNKGNFPGRFSGRQFSNSRSEMNVSTLELGDSALYLCASSLGVTGGFGANVLTFGAGSRLTVL.

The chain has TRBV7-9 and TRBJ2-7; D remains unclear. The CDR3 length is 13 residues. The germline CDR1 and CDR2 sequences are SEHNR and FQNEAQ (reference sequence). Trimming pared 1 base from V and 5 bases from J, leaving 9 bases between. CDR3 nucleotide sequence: TGTGCCAGCAGCTTAGAAGCTTCCAACGAGCAGTACTTC. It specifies CASSLEASNEQYF.

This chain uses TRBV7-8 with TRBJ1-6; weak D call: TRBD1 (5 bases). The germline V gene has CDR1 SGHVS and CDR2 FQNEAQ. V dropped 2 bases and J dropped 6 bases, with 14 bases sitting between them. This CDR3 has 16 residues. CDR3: CASSLMGEDSNSPLHF. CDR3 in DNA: TGTGCCAGCAGCTTAATGGGGGAGGACTCTAATTCACCCCTCCACTTT.

DNA of the CDR3: TGTGCCAGCAGCTTATCGGGTACCACTGAAGCTTTCTTT. Translating gives CASSLSGTTEAFF. The V and J genes are TRBV7-3 and TRBJ1-1, with D unresolved. There are 13 residues in the CDR3. V was shortened by 2 bases and J by 4 bases, with 8 bases between the two germline ends. Germline CDR1 and CDR2: SGHTA and FQGTGA. Based on the CDR3 plus reference TRBV7-3 and TRBJ1-1, the full variable domain is GAGVSQTPSNKVTEKGKYVELRCDPISGHTALYWYRQSLGQGPEFLIYFQGTGAADDSGLPNDRFFAVRPEGSVSTLKIQRTERGDSAVYLCASSLSGTTEAFFGQGTRLTVV.

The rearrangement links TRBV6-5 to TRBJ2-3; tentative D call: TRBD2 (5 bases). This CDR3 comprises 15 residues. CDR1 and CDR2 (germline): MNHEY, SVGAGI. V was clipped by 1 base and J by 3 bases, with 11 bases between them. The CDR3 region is CASSYLAGGTDTQYF. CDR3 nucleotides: TGTGCCAGCAGTTACTTGGCAGGAGGAACAGATACGCAGTATTTT.

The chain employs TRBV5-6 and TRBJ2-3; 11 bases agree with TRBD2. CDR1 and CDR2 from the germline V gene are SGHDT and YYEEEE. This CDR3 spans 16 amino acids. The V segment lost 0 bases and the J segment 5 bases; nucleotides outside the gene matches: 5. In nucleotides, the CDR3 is TGTGCCAGCAGCTTGGTAGCGGGGGGGCCCGAAGATACGCAGTATTTT. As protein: CASSLVAGGPEDTQYF.

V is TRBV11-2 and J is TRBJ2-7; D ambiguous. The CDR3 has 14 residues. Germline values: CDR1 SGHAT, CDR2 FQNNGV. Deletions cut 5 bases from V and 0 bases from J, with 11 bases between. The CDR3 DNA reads TGTGCCAGCAGCCCTAGACCCAGCTCCTACGAGCAGTACTTC. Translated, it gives CASSPRPSSYEQYF.

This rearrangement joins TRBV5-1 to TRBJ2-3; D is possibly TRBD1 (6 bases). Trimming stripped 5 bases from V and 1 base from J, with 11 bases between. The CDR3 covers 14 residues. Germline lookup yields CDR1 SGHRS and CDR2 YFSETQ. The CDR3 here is CASRQGTGTDTQYF. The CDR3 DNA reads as TGCGCCAGCAGACAGGGAACCGGCACAGATACGCAGTATTTT. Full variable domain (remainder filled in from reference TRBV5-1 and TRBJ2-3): KAGVTQTPRYLIKTRGQQVTLSCSPISGHRSVSWYQQTPGQGLQFLFEYFSETQRNKGNFPGRFSGRQFSNSRSEMNVSTLELGDSALYLCASRQGTGTDTQYFGPGTRLTVL.

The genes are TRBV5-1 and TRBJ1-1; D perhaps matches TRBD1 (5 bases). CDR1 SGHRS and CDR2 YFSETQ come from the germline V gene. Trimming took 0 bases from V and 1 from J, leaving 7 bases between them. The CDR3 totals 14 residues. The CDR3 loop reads CASSLEGSNTEAFF. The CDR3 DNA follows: TGCGCCAGCAGCTTGGAGGGGTCGAACACTGAAGCTTTCTTT.

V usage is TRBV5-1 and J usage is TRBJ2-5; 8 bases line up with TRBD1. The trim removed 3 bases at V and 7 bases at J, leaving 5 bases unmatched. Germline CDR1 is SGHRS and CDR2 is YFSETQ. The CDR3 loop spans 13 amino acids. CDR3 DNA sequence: TGCGCCAGCAGCTGGGGACAGGAGGGGACCCAGTACTTC. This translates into CASSWGQEGTQYF.

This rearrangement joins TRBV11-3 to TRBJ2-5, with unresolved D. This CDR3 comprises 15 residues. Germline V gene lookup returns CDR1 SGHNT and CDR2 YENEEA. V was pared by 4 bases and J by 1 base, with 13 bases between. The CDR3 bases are TGTGCCAGCAGCTCTCTTATGGGCTTCCAAGAGACCCAGTACTTC. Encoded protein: CASSSLMGFQETQYF.

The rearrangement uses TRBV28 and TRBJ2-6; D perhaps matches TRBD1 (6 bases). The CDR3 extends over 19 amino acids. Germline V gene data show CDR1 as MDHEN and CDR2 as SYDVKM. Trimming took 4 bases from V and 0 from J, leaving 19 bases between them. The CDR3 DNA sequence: TGTGCCAGCAGTTCAGCAACAGGGTACCCCAGCTCTGGGGCCAACGTCCTGACTTTC. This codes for CASSSATGYPSSGANVLTF. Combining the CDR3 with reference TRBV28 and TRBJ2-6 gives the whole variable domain DVKVTQSSRYLVKRTGEKVFLECVQDMDHENMFWYRQDPGLGLRLIYFSYDVKMKEKGDIPEGYSVSREKKERFSLILESASTNQTSMYLCASSSATGYPSSGANVLTFGAGSRLTVL.

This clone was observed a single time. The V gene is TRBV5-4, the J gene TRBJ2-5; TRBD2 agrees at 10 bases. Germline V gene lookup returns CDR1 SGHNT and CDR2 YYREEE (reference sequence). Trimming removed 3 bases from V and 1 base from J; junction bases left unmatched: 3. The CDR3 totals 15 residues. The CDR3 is CASSSWTSGQETQYF. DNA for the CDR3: TGTGCCAGCAGCTCTTGGACTAGCGGCCAAGAGACCCAGTACTTC.

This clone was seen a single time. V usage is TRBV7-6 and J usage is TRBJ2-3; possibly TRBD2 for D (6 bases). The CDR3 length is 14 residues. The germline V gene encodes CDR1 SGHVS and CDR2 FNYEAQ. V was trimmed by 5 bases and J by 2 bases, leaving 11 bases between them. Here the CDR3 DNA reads TGTGCCAGCAGCAGGGACTCTTTCACAGATACGCAGTATTTT. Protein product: CASSRDSFTDTQYF.

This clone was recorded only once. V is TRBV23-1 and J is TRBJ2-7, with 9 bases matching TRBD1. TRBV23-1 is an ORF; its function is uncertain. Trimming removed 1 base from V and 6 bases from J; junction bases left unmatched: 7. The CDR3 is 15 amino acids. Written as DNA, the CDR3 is TGCGCCAGCAGTCAATTAGGGACAGGGAAATGCGAGCAGTACTTC. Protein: CASSQLGTGKCEQYF.

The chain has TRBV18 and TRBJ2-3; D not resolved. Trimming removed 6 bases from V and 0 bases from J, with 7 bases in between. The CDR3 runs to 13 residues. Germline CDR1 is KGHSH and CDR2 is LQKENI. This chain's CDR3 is CASSTTSTDTQYF. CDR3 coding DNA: TGTGCCAGCTCTACCACTAGCACAGATACGCAGTATTTT.

CDR3 in amino acids: CASSTTIAGAYEQYF. In nucleotides, the CDR3 is TGCGCCAGCAGTACCACGATAGCGGGAGCCTACGAGCAGTACTTC. The rearrangement joins TRBV5-1 to TRBJ2-7, with 9 bases identical to TRBD2. The CDR3 runs 15 residues. Germline loops: CDR1 SGHRS, CDR2 YFSETQ. Trimming at V came to 5 bases and at J to 2 bases, leaving 8 bases not matched to a gene. The variable domain in full, with the rest retrieved from reference TRBV5-1 and TRBJ2-7, is KAGVTQTPRYLIKTRGQQVTLSCSPISGHRSVSWYQQTPGQGLQFLFEYFSETQRNKGNFPGRFSGRQFSNSRSEMNVSTLELGDSALYLCASSTTIAGAYEQYFGPGTRLTVT.

CDR3 sequence reads: CASSLSGGARWLYEQYF. The CDR3 region has the DNA TGTGCCAGCAGTTTGTCAGGGGGCGCGAGGTGGCTCTACGAGCAGTACTTC. The J gene is TRBJ2-7, the V gene TRBV28, with 8 bases matching TRBD1. CDR1 is MDHEN, CDR2 SYDVKM, per germline. The CDR3 is 17 amino acids. After removal of 3 bases from V and 3 bases from J, the junction contained 13 bases not matched to a gene.

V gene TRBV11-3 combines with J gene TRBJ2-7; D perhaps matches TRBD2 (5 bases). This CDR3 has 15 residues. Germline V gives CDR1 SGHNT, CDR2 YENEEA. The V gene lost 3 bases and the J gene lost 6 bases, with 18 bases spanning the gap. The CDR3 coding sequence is TGTGCCAGCAGCTTTGACGGGGTGACGACGTTCGAGCAGTACTTC. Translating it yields CASSFDGVTTFEQYF.

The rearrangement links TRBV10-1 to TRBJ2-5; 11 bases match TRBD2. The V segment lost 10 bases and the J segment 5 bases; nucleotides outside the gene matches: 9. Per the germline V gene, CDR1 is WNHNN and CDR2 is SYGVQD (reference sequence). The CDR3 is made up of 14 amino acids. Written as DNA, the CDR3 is TGCGCCAAACAGACTAGCGGGAATTTGGAGACCCAGTACTTC. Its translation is CAKQTSGNLETQYF.

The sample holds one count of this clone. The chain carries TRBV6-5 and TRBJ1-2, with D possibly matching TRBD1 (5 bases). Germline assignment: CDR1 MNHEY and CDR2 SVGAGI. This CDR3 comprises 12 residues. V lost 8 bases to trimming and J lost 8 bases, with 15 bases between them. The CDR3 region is CASSKGATGYTF. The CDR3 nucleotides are TGTGCCAGCTCCAAAGGGGCTACGGGCTACACCTTC.

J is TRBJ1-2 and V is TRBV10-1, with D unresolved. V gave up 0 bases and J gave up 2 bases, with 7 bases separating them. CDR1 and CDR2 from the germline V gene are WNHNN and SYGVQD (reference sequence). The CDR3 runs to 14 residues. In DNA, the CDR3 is TGCGCCAGCAGTGAGTCGTCACGGAACTATGGCTACACCTTC. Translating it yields CASSESSRNYGYTF.